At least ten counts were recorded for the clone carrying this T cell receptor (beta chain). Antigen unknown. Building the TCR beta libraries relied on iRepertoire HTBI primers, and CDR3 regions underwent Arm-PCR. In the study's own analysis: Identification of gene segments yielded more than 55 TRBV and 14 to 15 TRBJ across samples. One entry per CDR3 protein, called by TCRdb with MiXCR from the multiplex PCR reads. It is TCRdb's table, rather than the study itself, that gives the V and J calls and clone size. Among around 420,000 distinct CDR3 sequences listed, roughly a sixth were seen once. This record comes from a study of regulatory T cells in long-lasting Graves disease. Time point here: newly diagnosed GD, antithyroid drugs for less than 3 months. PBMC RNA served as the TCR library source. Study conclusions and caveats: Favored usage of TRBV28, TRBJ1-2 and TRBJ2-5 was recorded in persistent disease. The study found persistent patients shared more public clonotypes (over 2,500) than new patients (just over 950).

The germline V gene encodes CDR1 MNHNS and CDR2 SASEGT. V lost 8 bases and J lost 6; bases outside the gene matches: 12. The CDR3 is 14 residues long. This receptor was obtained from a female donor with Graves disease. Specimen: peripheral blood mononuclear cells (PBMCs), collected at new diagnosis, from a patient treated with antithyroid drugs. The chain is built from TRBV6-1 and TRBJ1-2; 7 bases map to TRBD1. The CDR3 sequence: CASSKSWDRDGYTF. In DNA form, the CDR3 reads TGTGCCAGCTCTAAAAGCTGGGACAGAGATGGCTACACCTTC.